This is a list of T cell receptor beta chains from one sample in a study of blood T cell repertoires in COVID-19. The repertoire was sequenced with immunoSEQ multiplex PCR; TCRdb's copy has only in-frame clones and lacks some. The sample records fewer than 130,000 clones, about 85% being singletons. Sequencing was performed on peripheral blood. All receptors derive from a human donor in a cohort sampled during active COVID-19. Both conserved end residues are part of each CDR3. The D gene is left open where the match is weak. Clone size is shown for a subset of rows, as once, few, many or a class of expanded clone.

abundance,j_gene,d_gene,v_gene,CDR3aa,CDR3nt
NA,TRBJ2-2,TRBD2,TRBV18,CASSRPGLAYTGELFF,TGTGCCAGCTCACGCCCGGGACTAGCATACACCGGGGAGCTGTTTTTT
NA,TRBJ2-7,TRBD2,TRBV6-2/TRBV6-3,CASSPLAPSGEQYF,TGTGCCAGCAGTCCACTCGCGCCTAGCGGCGAGCAGTACTTC
NA,TRBJ2-7,NA,TRBV10-1,CASSANSVPRNEQYF,TGCGCCAGCAGTGCGAATAGCGTTCCGAGGAACGAGCAGTACTTC
NA,TRBJ2-2,NA,TRBV4-2,CASSLEFAPRGLFF,TGTGCCAGCAGCCTTGAATTTGCACCACGGGGGCTGTTTTTT
NA,TRBJ1-2,NA,TRBV12-5,CASGLTGGGGYTF,TGTGCTAGTGGTTTGACCGGTGGAGGCGGCTACACCTTC
NA,TRBJ2-7,NA,TRBV11-1,CASSPGGDSSYEQYF,TGTGCCAGCAGCCCCGGTGGAGACAGCTCCTACGAGCAGTACTTC
NA,TRBJ1-5,TRBD1,TRBV28,CASSPTTGGINQPQHF,TGTGCCAGCAGTCCTACGACAGGGGGCATAAATCAGCCCCAGCATTTT
NA,TRBJ2-3,TRBD1,TRBV28,CASSSHRIRGLTDTQYF,TGTGCCAGCAGTTCCCACCGTATAAGGGGGCTGACAGATACGCAGTATTTT
NA,TRBJ2-7,TRBD1,TRBV7-6,CASSLAPGGEQYF,TGTGCCAGCAGCTTAGCGCCAGGGGGTGAGCAGTACTTC
NA,TRBJ1-3,NA,TRBV27,CASSLGRNSGNTIYF,TGTGCCAGCAGTTTGGGCCGAAACTCTGGAAACACCATATATTTT
NA,TRBJ2-3,NA,TRBV11-3,CASSLGRQFLSDTQYF,TGTGCCAGCAGCTTAGGAAGACAGTTTCTCTCAGATACGCAGTATTTT
NA,TRBJ1-4,NA,TRBV19,CASSPLQTGSNEKLFF,TGTGCCAGTAGTCCCCTCCAGACAGGATCTAATGAAAAACTGTTTTTT
NA,TRBJ1-4,NA,TRBV5-8,CASSLAPGQGEKLFF,TGTGCCAGCAGCTTGGCCCCGGGCCAGGGGGAAAAACTGTTTTTT
NA,TRBJ1-5,NA,TRBV6-5,CASNMSKGNQPQHF,TGTGCCAGCAACATGTCCAAAGGCAATCAGCCCCAGCATTTT
NA,TRBJ2-3,NA,TRBV4-2,CASSQDERDTQYF,TGTGCCAGCAGCCAAGATGAGCGAGATACGCAGTATTTT
once,TRBJ2-3,TRBD2,TRBV20-1,CSASARLAAGGTDTQYF,TGCAGTGCTAGTGCCCGCTTAGCGGCGGGGGGGACAGATACGCAGTATTTT
NA,TRBJ2-1,TRBD1,TRBV10-3,CAISTGGNEQFF,TGTGCCATCAGTACAGGGGGCAATGAGCAGTTCTTC
few,TRBJ2-3,TRBD2,TRBV20-1,CSASASGRAGVDTQYF,TGCAGTGCTAGTGCTAGCGGGAGGGCCGGGGTGGATACGCAGTATTTT
NA,TRBJ2-5,TRBD1,TRBV12-5,CASGWTGVPETQYF,TGTGCTAGTGGTTGGACAGGGGTCCCAGAGACCCAGTACTTC
NA,TRBJ1-1,NA,TRBV10-2,CASSEQDWAFF,TGCGCCAGCAGTGAGCAGGATTGGGCTTTCTTT
NA,TRBJ2-7,TRBD1,TRBV30,CAWSLPTGVPYF,TGTGCCTGGAGCCTACCGACAGGGGTGCCGTACTTC